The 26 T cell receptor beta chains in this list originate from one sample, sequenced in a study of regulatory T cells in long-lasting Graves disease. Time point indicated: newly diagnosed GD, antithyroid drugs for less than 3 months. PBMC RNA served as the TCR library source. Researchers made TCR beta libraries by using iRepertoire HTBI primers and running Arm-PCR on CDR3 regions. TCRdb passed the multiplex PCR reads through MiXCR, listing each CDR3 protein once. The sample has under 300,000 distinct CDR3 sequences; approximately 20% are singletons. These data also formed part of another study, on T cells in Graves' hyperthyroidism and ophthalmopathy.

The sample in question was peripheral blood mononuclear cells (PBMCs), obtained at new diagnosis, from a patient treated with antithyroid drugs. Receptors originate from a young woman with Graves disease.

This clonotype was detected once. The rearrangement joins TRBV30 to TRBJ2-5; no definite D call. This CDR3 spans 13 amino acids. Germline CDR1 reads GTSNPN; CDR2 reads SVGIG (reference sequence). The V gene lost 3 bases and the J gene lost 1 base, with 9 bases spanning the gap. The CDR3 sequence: CAWRWGTQETQYF. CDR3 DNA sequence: TGTGCCTGGAGATGGGGAACCCAAGAGACCCAGTACTTC.

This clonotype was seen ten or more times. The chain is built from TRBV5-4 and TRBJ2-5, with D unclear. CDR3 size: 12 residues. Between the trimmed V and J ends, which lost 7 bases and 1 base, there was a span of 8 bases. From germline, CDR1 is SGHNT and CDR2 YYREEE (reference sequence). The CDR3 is CASGNIQETQYF. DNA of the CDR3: TGTGCCAGCGGTAACATCCAAGAGACCCAGTACTTC.

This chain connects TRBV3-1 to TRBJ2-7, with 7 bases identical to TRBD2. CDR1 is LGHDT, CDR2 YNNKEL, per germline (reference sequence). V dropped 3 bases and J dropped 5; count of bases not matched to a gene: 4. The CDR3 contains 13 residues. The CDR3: CASSQGGGHEQYF. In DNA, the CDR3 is TGTGCCAGCAGCCAGGGGGGAGGGCACGAGCAGTACTTC.

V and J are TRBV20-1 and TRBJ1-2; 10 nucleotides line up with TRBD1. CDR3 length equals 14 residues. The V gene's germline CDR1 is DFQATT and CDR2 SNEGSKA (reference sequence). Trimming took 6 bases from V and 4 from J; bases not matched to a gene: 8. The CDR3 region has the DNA TGCAGTGCCTGGACAGGGGGGCCGGGCTATGGCTACACCTTC. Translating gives CSAWTGGPGYGYTF.

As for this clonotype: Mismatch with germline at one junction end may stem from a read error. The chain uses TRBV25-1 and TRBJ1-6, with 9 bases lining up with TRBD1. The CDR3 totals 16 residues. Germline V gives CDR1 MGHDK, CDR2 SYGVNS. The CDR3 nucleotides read TGTGCCAGCAGTGAACGGGACAGGGTGTTTAATTCACCCCTCCGCTTT. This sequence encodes CASSERDRVFNSPLRF.

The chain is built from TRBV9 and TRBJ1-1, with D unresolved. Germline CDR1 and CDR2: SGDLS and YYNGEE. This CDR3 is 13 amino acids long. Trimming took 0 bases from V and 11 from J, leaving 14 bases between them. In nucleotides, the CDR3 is TGTGCCAGCAGCGTAGAGACGTCTACCGCGGCTTTCTTT. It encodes CASSVETSTAAFF.

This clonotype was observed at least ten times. CDR3 in amino acids: CARGTGNSPLHF. The DNA of the CDR3 is TGTGCCAGGGGGACGGGGAATTCACCCCTCCACTTT. The rearrangement uses TRBV2 and TRBJ1-6; TRBD1 might be the D (5 bases). The length of the CDR3 is 12 residues. Trimming pared 9 bases from V and 7 bases from J, leaving 10 bases between. Germline CDR1 reads SNHLY; CDR2 reads FYNNEI.

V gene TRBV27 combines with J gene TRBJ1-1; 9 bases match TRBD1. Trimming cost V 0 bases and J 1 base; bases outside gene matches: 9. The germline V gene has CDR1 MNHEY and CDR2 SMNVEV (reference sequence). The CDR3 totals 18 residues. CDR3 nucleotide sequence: TGTGCCAGCAGTTTATCAGTCGGGACAGGGAGAAGGAACACTGAAGCTTTCTTT. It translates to CASSLSVGTGRRNTEAFF.

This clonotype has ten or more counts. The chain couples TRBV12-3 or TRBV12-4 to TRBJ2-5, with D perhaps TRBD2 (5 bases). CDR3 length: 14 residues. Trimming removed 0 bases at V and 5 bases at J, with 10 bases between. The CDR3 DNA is TGTGCCAGCAGTTTAGCGGGGAGTCGGGAGACCCAGTACTTC. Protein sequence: CASSLAGSRETQYF.

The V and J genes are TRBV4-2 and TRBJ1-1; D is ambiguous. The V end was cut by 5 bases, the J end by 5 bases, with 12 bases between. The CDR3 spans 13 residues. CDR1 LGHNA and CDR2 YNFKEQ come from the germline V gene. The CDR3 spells CASSDRYGTEAFF. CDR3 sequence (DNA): TGTGCCAGCAGCGATCGATACGGAACTGAAGCTTTCTTT.

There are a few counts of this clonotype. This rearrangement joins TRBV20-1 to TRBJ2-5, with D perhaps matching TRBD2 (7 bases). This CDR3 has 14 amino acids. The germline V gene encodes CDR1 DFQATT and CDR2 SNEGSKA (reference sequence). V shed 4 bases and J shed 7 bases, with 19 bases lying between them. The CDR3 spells CSANFWGGGRTQYF. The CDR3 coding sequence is TGCAGTGCTAACTTTTGGGGGGGGGGCCGGACCCAGTACTTC.

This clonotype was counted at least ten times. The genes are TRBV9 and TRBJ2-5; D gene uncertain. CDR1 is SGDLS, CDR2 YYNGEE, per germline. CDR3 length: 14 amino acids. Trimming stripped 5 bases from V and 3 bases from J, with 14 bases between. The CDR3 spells CASSGSQLKETQYF. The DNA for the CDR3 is TGTGCCAGCAGTGGGTCACAGCTTAAAGAGACCCAGTACTTC.

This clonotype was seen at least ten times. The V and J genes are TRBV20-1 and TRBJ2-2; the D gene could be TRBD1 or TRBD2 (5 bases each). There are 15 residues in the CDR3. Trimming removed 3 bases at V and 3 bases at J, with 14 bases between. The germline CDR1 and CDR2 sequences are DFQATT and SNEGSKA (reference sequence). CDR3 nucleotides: TGCAGTGCTAGGAGAGGGGCTAGTGACACCGGGGAGCTGTTTTTT. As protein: CSARRGASDTGELFF.

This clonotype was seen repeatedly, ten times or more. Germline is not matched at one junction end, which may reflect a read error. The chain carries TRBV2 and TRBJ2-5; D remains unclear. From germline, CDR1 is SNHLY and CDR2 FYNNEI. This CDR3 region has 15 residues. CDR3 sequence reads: CASRQTDGVQGTQYF. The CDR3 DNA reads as TGTGCCAGCAGGCAAACTGACGGCGTCCAAGGGACCCAGTACTTC.

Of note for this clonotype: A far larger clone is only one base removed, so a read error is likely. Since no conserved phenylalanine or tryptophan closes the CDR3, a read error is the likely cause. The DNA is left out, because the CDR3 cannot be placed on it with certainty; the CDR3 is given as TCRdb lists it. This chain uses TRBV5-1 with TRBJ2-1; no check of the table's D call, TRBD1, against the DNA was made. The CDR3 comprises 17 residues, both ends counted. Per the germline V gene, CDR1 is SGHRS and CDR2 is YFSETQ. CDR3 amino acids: CASSGRGRQPITDTQYL.

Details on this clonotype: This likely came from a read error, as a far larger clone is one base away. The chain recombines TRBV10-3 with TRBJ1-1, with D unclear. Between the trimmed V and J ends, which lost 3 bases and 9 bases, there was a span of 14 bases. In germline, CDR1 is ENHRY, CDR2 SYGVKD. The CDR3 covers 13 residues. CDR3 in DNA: TGTGCCATCAGTGAAGCGCGGAGAGAGCAAGCTTTCTTT. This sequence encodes CAISEARREQAFF.

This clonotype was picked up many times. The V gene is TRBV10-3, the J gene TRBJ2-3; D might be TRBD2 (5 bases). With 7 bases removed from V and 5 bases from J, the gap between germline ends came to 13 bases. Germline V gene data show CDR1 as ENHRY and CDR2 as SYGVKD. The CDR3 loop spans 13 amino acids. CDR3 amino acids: CAINTDYKDTQYF. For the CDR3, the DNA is TGTGCCATCAATACCGACTACAAAGATACGCAGTATTTT.

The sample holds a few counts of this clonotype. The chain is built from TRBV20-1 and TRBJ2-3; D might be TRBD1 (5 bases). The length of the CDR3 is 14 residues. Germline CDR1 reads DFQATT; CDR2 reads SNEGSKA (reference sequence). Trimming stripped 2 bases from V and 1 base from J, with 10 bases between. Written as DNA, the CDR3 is TGCAGTGCTAGATTGCCCAGGGGCACAGATACGCAGTATTTT. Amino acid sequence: CSARLPRGTDTQYF.

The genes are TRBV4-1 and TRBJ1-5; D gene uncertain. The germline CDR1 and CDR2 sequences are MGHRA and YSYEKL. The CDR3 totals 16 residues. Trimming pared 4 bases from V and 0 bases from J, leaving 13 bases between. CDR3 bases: TGCGCCAGCAGCCGCCAACGAGGGAATAGCAATCAGCCCCAGCATTTT. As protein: CASSRQRGNSNQPQHF.

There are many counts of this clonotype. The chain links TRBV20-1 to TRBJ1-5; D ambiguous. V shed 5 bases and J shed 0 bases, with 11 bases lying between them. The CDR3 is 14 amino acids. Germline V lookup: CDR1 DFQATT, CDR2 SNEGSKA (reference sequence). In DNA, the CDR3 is TGCAGTGCTGTATGGTCGAATAGCAATCAGCCCCAGCATTTT. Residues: CSAVWSNSNQPQHF.

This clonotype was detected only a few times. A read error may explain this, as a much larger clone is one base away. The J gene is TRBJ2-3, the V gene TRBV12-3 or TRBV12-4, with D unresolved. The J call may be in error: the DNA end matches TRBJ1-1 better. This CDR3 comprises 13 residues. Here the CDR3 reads CASSGFAQVEAFF. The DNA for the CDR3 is TGTGCCAGCAGTGGATTCGCCCAGGTGGAAGCTTTCTTT.

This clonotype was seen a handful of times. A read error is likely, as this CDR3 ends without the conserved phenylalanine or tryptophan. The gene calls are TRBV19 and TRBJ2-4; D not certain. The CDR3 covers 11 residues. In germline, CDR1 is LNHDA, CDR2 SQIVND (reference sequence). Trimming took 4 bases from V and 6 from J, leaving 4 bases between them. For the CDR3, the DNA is TGTGCCAGTAGTAACCTAAACATTCAGTACCTC. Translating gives CASSNLNIQYL.

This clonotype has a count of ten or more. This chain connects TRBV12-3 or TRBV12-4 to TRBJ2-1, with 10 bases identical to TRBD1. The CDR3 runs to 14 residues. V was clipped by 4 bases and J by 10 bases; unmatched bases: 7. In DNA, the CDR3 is TGTGCCAGCAGTTCCTGGGACAGGGGAAAAGAGCAGTTCTTC. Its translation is CASSSWDRGKEQFF.

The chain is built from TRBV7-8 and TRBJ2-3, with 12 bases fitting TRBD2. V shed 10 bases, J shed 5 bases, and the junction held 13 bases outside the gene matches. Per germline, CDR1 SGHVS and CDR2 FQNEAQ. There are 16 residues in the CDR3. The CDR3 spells CATHASGGAGGDTQYF. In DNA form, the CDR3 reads TGTGCCACTCATGCTAGCGGGGGGGCGGGGGGAGATACGCAGTATTTT. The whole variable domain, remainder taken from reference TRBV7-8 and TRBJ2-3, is GAGVSQSPRYKVAKRGQDVALRCDPISGHVSLFWYQQALGQGPEFLTYFQNEAQLDKSGLPSDRFFAERPEGSVSTLKIQRTQQEDSAVYLCATHASGGAGGDTQYFGPGTRLTVL.

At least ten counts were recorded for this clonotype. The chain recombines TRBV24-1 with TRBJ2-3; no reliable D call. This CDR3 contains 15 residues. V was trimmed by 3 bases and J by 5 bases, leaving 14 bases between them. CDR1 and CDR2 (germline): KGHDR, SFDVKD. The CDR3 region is CATSDGLMAGDTQYF. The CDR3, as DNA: TGTGCCACCAGTGATGGGCTAATGGCTGGAGATACGCAGTATTTT.

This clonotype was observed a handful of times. In DNA, the CDR3 is TGTGCCAGCAGCCCGGGCGGACTCGGGGCCAACGTCCTGACTTTC. It translates to CASSPGGLGANVLTF. V and J are TRBV14 and TRBJ2-6, with D perhaps matching TRBD2 (5 bases). The ends were cut back, 4 bases at V and 4 bases at J, with 11 bases in the middle. Germline CDR1 is SGHDN and CDR2 is FVKESK. The CDR3 loop spans 15 amino acids.